Following are 15 T cell receptor beta chains from one sample sequenced in a study of CD8 T cells in Susac syndrome. A quantity of about 0.5 to 1 ug RNA underwent reverse transcription using random hexamers. TCRdb redid the calling of the immunoSEQ multiplex PCR reads with MiXCR, one entry per CDR3 protein. Altogether about 250,000 distinct CDR3 sequences are present, about 94% being singletons, with the ten largest covering about 0.07%. Material: CD4+ T cells from PBMCs. The receptors here all came from a human donor with multiple sclerosis.

The V and J genes are TRBV4-1 and TRBJ1-1, with 7 nucleotides matching TRBD1. The CDR3 is 16 residues long. The junction had 5 bases not matched to a gene; V was cut back by 0 bases and J by 1 base. Germline V gene sequence: CDR1 MGHRA, CDR2 YSYEKL. CDR3: CASSQDGGQRNTEAFF. The CDR3 DNA follows: TGCGCCAGCAGCCAAGATGGGGGACAGCGGAACACTGAAGCTTTCTTT.

The gene calls are TRBV27 and TRBJ2-2, with 8 bases fitting TRBD1. CDR1 and CDR2 (germline): MNHEY, SMNVEV (reference sequence). With 4 bases clipped from V and 4 bases from J, the junction kept 2 bases outside the gene matches. The CDR3 extends over 14 amino acids. CDR3 amino acids: CASSWDRTTGELFF. The CDR3 coding sequence is TGTGCCAGCAGTTGGGACAGGACCACCGGGGAGCTGTTTTTT.

In this sample, this clonotype turned up once. This sequence joins TRBV7-2 and TRBJ2-1; perhaps TRBD2 as D (5 bases). Germline CDR1 reads SGHTA; CDR2 reads FQGNSA. V lost 2 bases, J lost 7 bases, and 9 bases lay in between. CDR3 length: 13 amino acids. CDR3 loop: CASSLWTVNEQFF. In DNA, the CDR3 is TGTGCCAGCAGCTTATGGACTGTAAATGAGCAGTTCTTC.

CDR3 in DNA: TGCAGTGCTAGCGCATTCCCGGGACTAGCGGGGGGACAACAGGGCGAGCAGTACTTC. The encoded protein is CSASAFPGLAGGQQGEQYF. The gene calls are TRBV20-1 and TRBJ2-7; 15 nucleotides match TRBD2. This CDR3 contains 19 residues. Losses at the gene ends were 3 bases for V and 6 bases for J; bases not matched to a gene: 18. Germline-derived CDR1 and CDR2 are DFQATT and SNEGSKA (reference sequence).

This clonotype was observed once. The chain has TRBV12-3 or TRBV12-4 and TRBJ2-3; perhaps TRBD2 as D (5 bases). The CDR3 is made up of 17 amino acids. Trimming stripped 0 bases from V and 0 bases from J, with 13 bases between. The DNA for the CDR3 is TGTGCCAGCAGTTTAGCGTCTGGGAGAACTAGCACAGATACGCAGTATTTT. This encodes CASSLASGRTSTDTQYF.

The chain couples TRBV10-3 to TRBJ2-5; tentative D call: TRBD2 (6 bases). V was shortened by 4 bases and J by 6 bases, with 12 bases between the two germline ends. The CDR3 is made up of 13 amino acids. Germline V gives CDR1 ENHRY, CDR2 SYGVKD. CDR3 bases: TGTGCCATCAGTGCAATGGAGGGACAGACCCAGTACTTC. It specifies CAISAMEGQTQYF.

The J gene is TRBJ2-7, the V gene TRBV19; TRBD1 matches at 9 bases. Germline CDR1 is LNHDA and CDR2 is SQIVND (reference sequence). CDR3 length: 13 residues. V shed 6 bases, J shed 5 bases, and the junction held 5 bases outside the gene matches. The CDR3 sequence is CASSGTGGHEQYF. The DNA of the CDR3 is TGTGCCAGTAGCGGAACAGGGGGCCACGAGCAGTACTTC.

J is TRBJ2-2 and V is TRBV9, with D unresolved. Germline V gives CDR1 SGDLS, CDR2 YYNGEE. CDR3 length: 17 residues. V was shortened by 6 bases and J by 3 bases, with 21 bases between the two germline ends. For the CDR3, the DNA is TGTGCCAGCACTACCCGCGAGAGAGTCTTCGACACCGGGGAGCTGTTTTTT. It encodes CASTTRERVFDTGELFF.

This clonotype was observed a few times. This chain connects TRBV28 to TRBJ2-7; D is ambiguous. Deletions cut 3 bases from V and 0 bases from J, with 15 bases between. Germline CDR1 reads MDHEN; CDR2 reads SYDVKM. The CDR3 extends over 16 amino acids. The CDR3 bases are TGTGCCAGCAGTTTTGGGCCCGGAAAGAGCTCCTACGAGCAGTACGTC. Translating it yields CASSFGPGKSSYEQYV.

The J gene is TRBJ1-2, the V gene TRBV27; possible D gene TRBD1, 5 bases. Trimming left V 3 bases short and J 2 bases short, with 7 bases between. The CDR3 has 13 residues. CDR1 is MNHEY and CDR2 is SMNVEV in the germline V gene (reference sequence). The CDR3 loop is CASSFEGNYGYTF. The CDR3 bases are TGTGCCAGCAGTTTTGAGGGGAACTATGGCTACACCTTC.

The chain combines TRBV5-1 with TRBJ1-1, with 10 bases matching TRBD1. The CDR3 sequence is 16 residues long. The V segment lost 0 bases and the J segment 5 bases; nucleotides outside the gene matches: 7. The germline V gene encodes CDR1 SGHRS and CDR2 YFSETQ. The CDR3: CASSLAGTGAGTEAFF. CDR3 sequence (DNA): TGCGCCAGCAGCTTGGCCGGGACAGGGGCTGGAACTGAAGCTTTCTTT.

V usage is TRBV24-1 and J usage is TRBJ2-5; TRBD1 aligns across 8 bases. Germline assignment: CDR1 KGHDR and CDR2 SFDVKD. The CDR3 loop spans 15 amino acids. V trimming: 4 bases; J trimming: 5 bases; junction bases outside the gene matches: 8. DNA for the CDR3: TGTGCCACCAGTGAGACGGACAGGGTCGGTGAGACCCAGTACTTC. It is translated as CATSETDRVGETQYF.

The chain recombines TRBV29-1 with TRBJ1-1; maybe TRBD1 (5 bases). The CDR3 loop spans 14 amino acids. With 7 bases removed from V and 4 bases from J, the gap between germline ends came to 19 bases. Germline values: CDR1 SQVTM, CDR2 ANQGSEA. The CDR3 is CSGRVGEVSTEAFF. DNA of the CDR3: TGCAGCGGCCGTGTGGGGGAGGTGAGCACTGAAGCTTTCTTT.

V is TRBV20-1 and J is TRBJ1-2; 7 positions agree with TRBD1. Germline-derived CDR1 and CDR2 are DFQATT and SNEGSKA (reference sequence). CDR3 length: 11 amino acids. The J segment lost 9 bases and the V segment lost 1 base, leaving 2 bases of the junction unmatched. CDR3 DNA: TGCAGTGCTAGAGGACAGGGAAGCTACACCTTC. It yields the protein CSARGQGSYTF.

The chain carries TRBV10-3 and TRBJ1-1, with 7 bases matching TRBD1. After removal of 5 bases from V and 4 bases from J, the junction contained 1 base not matched to a gene. The CDR3 contains 12 residues. The germline V gene encodes CDR1 ENHRY and CDR2 SYGVKD. The CDR3 reads CAISSGGTEAFF. The DNA for the CDR3 is TGTGCCATCAGTTCAGGGGGCACTGAAGCTTTCTTT.